A selection of T cell receptor beta chains follows, all from one sample in a study of cytomegalovirus exposure and HLA in healthy donors. TCRdb keeps only in-frame clones here, not all; method: immunoSEQ multiplex PCR. The sample records 60,000 to 75,000 clones, roughly 72% being singletons. The material sequenced was PBMCs. These receptors all come from a woman younger than 45 in good health and CMV-seropositive. Both conserved end residues are part of each CDR3. Fields, in order: clone size, J gene, V gene, D gene, CDR3 protein, CDR3 DNA. A D gene is named only where the DNA matches it firmly. A clone size is listed for some rows: how often the clone was seen (once, few, many), or a class if it is expanded.

>-|TRBJ2-7|TRBV7-6|-
CASSLAPSDAHEQYF
TGTGCCAGCAGCTTAGCCCCCAGCGACGCCCACGAGCAGTACTTC
>few|TRBJ1-1|TRBV5-1|-
CASSLEAGANTEAFF
TGCGCCAGCAGCTTGGAGGCGGGCGCGAACACTGAAGCTTTCTTT
>-|TRBJ2-7|TRBV5-1|TRBD2
CASSSGLAVRSSYEQYF
TGCGCCAGCAGCTCGGGACTAGCGGTCAGGAGCTCCTACGAGCAGTACTTC
>-|TRBJ1-1|TRBV6-5|-
CASSYSLRGMEAFF
TGTGCCAGCAGTTACTCGCTAAGGGGCATGGAAGCTTTCTTT
>-|TRBJ1-2|TRBV29-1|-
CSVESGRYLPNYGYTF
TGCAGCGTTGAAAGCGGCAGGTACCTCCCTAACTATGGCTACACCTTC
>few|TRBJ1-5|TRBV21-1|-
CASSNQGRGFSNQPQHF
TGTGCCAGCAGCAATCAGGGGCGAGGTTTTAGCAATCAGCCCCAGCATTTT
>-|TRBJ2-4|TRBV6-5|TRBD2
CASSPTPRGGNIQYF
TGTGCCAGCAGTCCAACTCCCCGGGGGGGAAACATTCAGTACTTC
>-|TRBJ2-3|TRBV10-3|-
CAITGTDTDTQYF
TGTGCCATCACGGGGACTGACACAGATACGCAGTATTTT
>-|TRBJ2-7|TRBV21-1|-
CASSKAGSRYEQYF
TGTGCCAGCAGCAAAGCGGGCAGCCGCTACGAGCAGTACTTC
>once|TRBJ1-1|TRBV28|-
CASSFDGGNTEAFF
TGTGCCAGCAGTTTCGACGGGGGGAACACTGAAGCTTTCTTT